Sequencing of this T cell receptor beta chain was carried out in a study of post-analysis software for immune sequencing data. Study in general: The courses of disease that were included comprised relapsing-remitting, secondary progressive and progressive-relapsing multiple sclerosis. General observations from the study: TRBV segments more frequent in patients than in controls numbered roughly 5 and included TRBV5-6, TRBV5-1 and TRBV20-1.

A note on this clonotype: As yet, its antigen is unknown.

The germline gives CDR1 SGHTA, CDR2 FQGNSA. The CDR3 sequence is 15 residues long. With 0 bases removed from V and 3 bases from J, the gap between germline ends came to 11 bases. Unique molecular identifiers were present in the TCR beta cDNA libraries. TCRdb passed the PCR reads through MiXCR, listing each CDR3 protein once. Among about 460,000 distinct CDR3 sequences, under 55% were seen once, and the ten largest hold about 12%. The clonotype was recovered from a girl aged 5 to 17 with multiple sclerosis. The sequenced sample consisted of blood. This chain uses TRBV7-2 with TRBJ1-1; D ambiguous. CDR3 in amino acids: CASSLADGVDTEAFF. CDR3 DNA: TGTGCCAGCAGCTTAGCGGATGGGGTAGACACTGAAGCTTTCTTT.